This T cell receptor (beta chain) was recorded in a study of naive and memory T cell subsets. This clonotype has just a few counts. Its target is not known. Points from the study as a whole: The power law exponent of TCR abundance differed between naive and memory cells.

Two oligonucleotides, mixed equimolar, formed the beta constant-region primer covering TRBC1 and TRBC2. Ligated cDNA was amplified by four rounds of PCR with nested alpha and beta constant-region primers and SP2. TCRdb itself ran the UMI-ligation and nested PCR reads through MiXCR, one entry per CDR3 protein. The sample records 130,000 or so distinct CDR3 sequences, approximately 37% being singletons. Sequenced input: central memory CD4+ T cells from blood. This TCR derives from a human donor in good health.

CDR3 protein: CSARISRGRSYEQYF. The CDR3, as DNA: TGCAGTGCTAGAATTTCGCGCGGGAGGTCCTACGAGCAGTACTTC. The V and J genes are TRBV20-1 and TRBJ2-7; 8 positions match TRBD2. V gave up 2 bases and J gave up 1 base; unmatched junction bases: 7. CDR3 length: 15 amino acids. Germline V lookup: CDR1 DFQATT, CDR2 SNEGSKA (reference sequence).